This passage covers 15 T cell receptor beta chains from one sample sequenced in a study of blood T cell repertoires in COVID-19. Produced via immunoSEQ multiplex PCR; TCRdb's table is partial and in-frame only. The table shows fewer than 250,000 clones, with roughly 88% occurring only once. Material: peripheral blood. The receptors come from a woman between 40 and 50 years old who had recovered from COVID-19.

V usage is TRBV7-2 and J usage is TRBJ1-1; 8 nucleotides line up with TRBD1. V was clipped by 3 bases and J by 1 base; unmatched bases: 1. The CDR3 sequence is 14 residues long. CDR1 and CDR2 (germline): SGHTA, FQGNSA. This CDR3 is CASSFGQGNTEAFF. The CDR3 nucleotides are TGTGCCAGCAGCTTCGGACAGGGGAACACTGAAGCTTTCTTT.

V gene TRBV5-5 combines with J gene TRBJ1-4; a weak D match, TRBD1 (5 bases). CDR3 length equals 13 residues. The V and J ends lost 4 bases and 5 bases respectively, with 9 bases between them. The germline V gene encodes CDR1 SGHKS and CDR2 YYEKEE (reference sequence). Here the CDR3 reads CASSLGVNEKLFF. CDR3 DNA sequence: TGTGCCAGCAGCCTAGGGGTAAATGAAAAACTGTTTTTT.

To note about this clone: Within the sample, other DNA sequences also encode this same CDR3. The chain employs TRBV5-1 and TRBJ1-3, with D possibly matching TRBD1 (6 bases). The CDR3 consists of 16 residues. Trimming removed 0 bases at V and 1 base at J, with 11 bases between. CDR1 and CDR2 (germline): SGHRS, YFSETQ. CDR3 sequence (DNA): TGCGCCAGCAGCTTGGGGTACAGGGCATCTGGAAACACCATATATTTT. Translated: CASSLGYRASGNTIYF.

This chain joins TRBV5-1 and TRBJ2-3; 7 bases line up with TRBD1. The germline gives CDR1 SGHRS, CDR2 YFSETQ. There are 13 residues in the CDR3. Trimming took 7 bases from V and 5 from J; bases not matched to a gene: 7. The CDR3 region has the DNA TGCGCCAGCTCCACAGGGGTTTTAGATACGCAGTATTTT. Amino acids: CASSTGVLDTQYF.

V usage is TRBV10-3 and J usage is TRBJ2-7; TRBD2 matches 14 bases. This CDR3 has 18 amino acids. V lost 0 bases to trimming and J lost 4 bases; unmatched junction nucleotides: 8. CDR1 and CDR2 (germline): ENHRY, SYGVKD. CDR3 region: CAISESNVGLAGAYEQYF. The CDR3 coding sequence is TGTGCCATCAGTGAGTCGAATGTGGGACTAGCGGGAGCTTACGAGCAGTACTTC.

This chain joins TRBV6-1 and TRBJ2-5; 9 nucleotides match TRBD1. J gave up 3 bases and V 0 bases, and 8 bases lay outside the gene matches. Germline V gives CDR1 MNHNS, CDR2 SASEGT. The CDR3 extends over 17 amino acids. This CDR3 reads CASSEAYWTGVKETQYF. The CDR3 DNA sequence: TGTGCCAGCAGTGAAGCTTATTGGACAGGGGTTAAAGAGACCCAGTACTTC.

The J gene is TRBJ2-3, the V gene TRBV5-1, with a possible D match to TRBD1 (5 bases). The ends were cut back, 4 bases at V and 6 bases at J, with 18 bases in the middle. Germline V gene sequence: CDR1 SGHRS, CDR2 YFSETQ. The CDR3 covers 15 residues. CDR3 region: CASSPGQGPADTQYF. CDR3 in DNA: TGCGCCAGCAGCCCAGGGCAGGGCCCAGCCGATACGCAGTATTTT.

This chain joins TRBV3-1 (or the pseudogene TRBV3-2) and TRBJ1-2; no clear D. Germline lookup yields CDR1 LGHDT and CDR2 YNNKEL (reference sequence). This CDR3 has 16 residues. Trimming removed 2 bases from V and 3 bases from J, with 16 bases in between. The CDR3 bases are TGTGCCAGCAGCCAAAGGGAGCGCTATGGAGACTATGGCTACACCTTC. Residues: CASSQRERYGDYGYTF.

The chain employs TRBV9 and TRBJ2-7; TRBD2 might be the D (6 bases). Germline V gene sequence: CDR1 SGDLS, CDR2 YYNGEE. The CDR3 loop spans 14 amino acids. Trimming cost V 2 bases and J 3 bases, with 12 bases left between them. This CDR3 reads CASSVTEGRYEQYF. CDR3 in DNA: TGTGCCAGCAGCGTTACGGAGGGCCGCTACGAGCAGTACTTC.

The CDR3 bases are TGTGCCAGCTCACCACCTTTAGCGGGACAGCACAATGAGCAGTTCTTC. Translated, it gives CASSPPLAGQHNEQFF. This chain uses TRBV18 with TRBJ2-1; weak D call: TRBD2 (8 bases). Germline CDR1 is KGHSH and CDR2 is LQKENI. V was shortened by 0 bases and J by 5 bases, with 14 bases between the two germline ends. The CDR3 extends over 16 amino acids.

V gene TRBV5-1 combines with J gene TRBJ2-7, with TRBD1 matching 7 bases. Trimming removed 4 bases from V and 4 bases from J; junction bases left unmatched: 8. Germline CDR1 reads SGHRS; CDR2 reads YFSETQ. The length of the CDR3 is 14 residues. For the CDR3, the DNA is TGCGCCAGCAGCCCCACAATGACAGGGTACGAGCAGTACTTC. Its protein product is CASSPTMTGYEQYF.

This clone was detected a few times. The CDR3 loop is CASTLQGLEAFF. CDR3 bases: TGTGCCAGCACCTTGCAGGGGTTGGAAGCTTTCTTT. This sequence joins TRBV28 and TRBJ1-1, with D possibly matching TRBD1 (6 bases). This CDR3 is 12 amino acids long. CDR1 is MDHEN, CDR2 SYDVKM, per germline. V was pared by 7 bases and J by 8 bases, with 14 bases between.

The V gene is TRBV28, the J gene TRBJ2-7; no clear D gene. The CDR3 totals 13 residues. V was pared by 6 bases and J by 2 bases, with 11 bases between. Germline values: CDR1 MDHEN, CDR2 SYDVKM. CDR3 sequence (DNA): TGTGCCAGCAGACAGCAGTGGGCCTACGAGCAGTACTTC. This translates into CASRQQWAYEQYF.

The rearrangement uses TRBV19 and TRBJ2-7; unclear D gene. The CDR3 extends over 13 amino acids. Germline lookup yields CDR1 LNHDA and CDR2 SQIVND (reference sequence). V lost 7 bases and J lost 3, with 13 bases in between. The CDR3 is CASKSDSYYEQYF. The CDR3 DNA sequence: TGTGCCAGTAAAAGTGACTCTTACTACGAGCAGTACTTC.

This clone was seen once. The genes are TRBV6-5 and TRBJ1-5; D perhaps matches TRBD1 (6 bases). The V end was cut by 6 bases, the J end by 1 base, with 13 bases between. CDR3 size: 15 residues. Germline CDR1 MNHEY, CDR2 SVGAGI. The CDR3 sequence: CASSSGVPSNQPQHF. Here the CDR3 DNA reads TGTGCCAGCAGCTCAGGGGTGCCCAGCAATCAGCCCCAGCATTTT.